Below are 20 T cell receptor beta chains sequenced from a single sample in a study of beta chain features in type 1 diabetes. Their antigen targets remain unknown. Study-level results: For Type 1 diabetes patients, all four CD4+ subsets carried TCRB CDR3s that were moderately but significantly shorter.

The sequenced template was cDNA made from the entire isolated RNA. Data came from immunoSEQ multiplex PCR; TCRdb stores just in-frame clones and leaves some out. The table shows a few hundred thousand clones, with over 8.5% occurring only once. The sequencing input was central memory CD4+ T cells from blood. The receptors come from a man aged 25 to 40 with type 1 diabetes.

The chain combines TRBV18 with TRBJ2-7; D not resolved. Germline loops: CDR1 KGHSH, CDR2 LQKENI. V was clipped by 4 bases and J by 5 bases, with 15 bases between them. This CDR3 is built from 14 residues. CDR3 in amino acids: CASSRSDTMDEQYF. DNA of the CDR3: TGTGCCAGCTCACGCTCAGACACTATGGACGAGCAGTACTTC.

This clone has only a few counts. J is TRBJ1-1 and V is TRBV19, with a tentative D call TRBD1 (6 bases). Germline-derived CDR1 and CDR2 are LNHDA and SQIVND (reference sequence). With 4 bases removed from V and 1 base from J, the gap between germline ends came to 7 bases. CDR3 length: 13 amino acids. CDR3 loop: CASSRQENTEAFF. DNA for the CDR3: TGTGCCAGTAGTAGACAGGAGAACACTGAAGCTTTCTTT.

This clone was seen only a few times. This chain links TRBV5-5 with TRBJ2-7; TRBD1 might be the D (5 bases). The CDR3 runs 16 residues. Germline V gives CDR1 SGHKS, CDR2 YYEKEE (reference sequence). Trimming took off 0 bases at V and 2 bases at J, with 15 bases between the two ends. The DNA for the CDR3 is TGTGCCAGCAGCTTGGAAAGGACAATCATCCCCTACGAGCAGTACTTC. This encodes CASSLERTIIPYEQYF.

The chain employs TRBV9 and TRBJ2-1; D not certain. V was clipped by 4 bases and J by 4 bases, with 15 bases between them. Germline loops: CDR1 SGDLS, CDR2 YYNGEE. The CDR3 length is 15 residues. The DNA for the CDR3 is TGTGCCAGCAGCCTAGGATACGCCGTATACAATGAGCAGTTCTTC. It yields the protein CASSLGYAVYNEQFF.

The rearrangement uses TRBV11-2 and TRBJ1-4, with D tentatively TRBD1 (6 bases). Per germline, CDR1 SGHAT and CDR2 FQNNGV. The CDR3 has 15 amino acids. V lost 5 bases and J lost 5, with 15 bases in between. CDR3 amino acids: CASSPQGSPNEKLFF. DNA for the CDR3: TGTGCCAGCAGCCCACAGGGATCCCCCAATGAAAAACTGTTTTTT.

The chain employs TRBV14 and TRBJ2-7; D is unresolved. Germline V CDR1 and CDR2: SGHDN, FVKESK. This CDR3 contains 13 residues. The germline V and J ends were trimmed by 2 bases and 7 bases, with 12 bases remaining between them. The DNA of the CDR3 is TGTGCCAGCAGCCAAAGGGTGCTGGGGGAGCAGTACTTC. Amino acids: CASSQRVLGEQYF. The whole variable domain, filled in from reference TRBV14 and TRBJ2-7, reads EAGVTQFPSHSVIEKGQTVTLRCDPISGHDNLYWYRRVMGKEIKFLLHFVKESKQDESGMPNNRFLAERTGGTYSTLKVQPAELEDSGVYFCASSQRVLGEQYFGPGTRLTVT.

The chain combines TRBV5-1 with TRBJ1-4; 10 bases are shared with TRBD1. V lost 4 bases, J lost 8 bases, and 5 bases stayed unmatched. Germline V lookup: CDR1 SGHRS, CDR2 YFSETQ. The CDR3 has 14 residues. The CDR3 reads CASSRGQGEEKLFF. The CDR3 nucleotides are TGCGCCAGCAGCAGAGGACAGGGGGAAGAAAAACTGTTTTTT.

This clone was seen once. The rearrangement uses TRBV28 and TRBJ1-2, with D uncertain. The V gene lost 2 bases and the J gene lost 8 bases, with 9 bases spanning the gap. Germline V gene lookup returns CDR1 MDHEN and CDR2 SYDVKM. The length of the CDR3 is 12 residues. CDR3 DNA: TGTGCCAGCAGTTTAACCCACGTGGGCTACACCTTC. Amino acid sequence: CASSLTHVGYTF.

The chain recombines TRBV28 with TRBJ2-7, with TRBD2 identical over 7 bases. The CDR3 totals 15 residues. The ends lost 3 bases at V and 1 base at J; junction bases unmatched: 6. Germline V gene sequence: CDR1 MDHEN, CDR2 SYDVKM. In DNA form, the CDR3 reads TGTGCCAGCAGTTTGGCTAGCGGACCGTCCTACGAGCAGTACTTC. This codes for CASSLASGPSYEQYF.

This clone was seen a few times. This chain links TRBV6-1 with TRBJ1-2; 7 bases match TRBD1. The CDR3 runs 15 residues. Trimming cost V 4 bases and J 4 bases; bases outside gene matches: 9. Germline values: CDR1 MNHNS, CDR2 SASEGT. This CDR3 is CASSVPTGYAYGYTF. The CDR3 DNA sequence: TGTGCCAGCAGTGTACCGACAGGGTATGCCTATGGCTACACCTTC.

The V and J genes are TRBV28 and TRBJ1-3, with D uncertain. Trimming removed 10 bases from V and 2 bases from J, with 12 bases in between. Germline-derived CDR1 and CDR2 are MDHEN and SYDVKM. CDR3 length equals 13 residues. The CDR3 spells CATRGPAGNTIYF. CDR3 nucleotides: TGTGCCACCCGAGGACCGGCTGGAAACACCATATATTTT.

The chain links TRBV10-3 to TRBJ2-1; 9 bases are a match to TRBD1. The germline V gene encodes CDR1 ENHRY and CDR2 SYGVKD. V lost 6 bases, J lost 6 bases, and 6 bases stayed unmatched. The CDR3 runs to 14 residues. The chain's CDR3 is CAIRPQGARNEQFF. CDR3 nucleotide sequence: TGTGCCATCAGACCACAGGGGGCGCGCAATGAGCAGTTCTTC.

Concerning this clone: Mismatch with germline at one junction end may stem from a read error. The gene calls are TRBV4-3 and TRBJ1-4; D possibly corresponds to TRBD1 (6 bases). The CDR3 sequence is 16 residues long. Germline CDR1 reads LGHNA; CDR2 reads YSLEER. The CDR3, as DNA: TGCGCCAGCAGCCAAGATCCCATCAGGGGTAATCAAAAACTGTTTTTT. It is translated as CASSQDPIRGNQKLFF.

The CDR3 is CASNRGEGNQPQHF. The CDR3 coding sequence is TGTGCCAGTAATCGGGGAGAGGGCAATCAGCCCCAGCATTTT. J is TRBJ1-5 and V is TRBV19; the D is unclear. The V end lost 7 bases, the J end lost 2 bases, and 12 bases lay between the germline ends. The CDR3 has 14 amino acids. Germline V lookup: CDR1 LNHDA, CDR2 SQIVND (reference sequence).

This sequence joins TRBV9 and TRBJ2-7; 9 nucleotides agree with TRBD2. CDR3 length: 16 residues. CDR1 is SGDLS, CDR2 YYNGEE, per germline. V was pared by 0 bases and J by 0 bases, with 4 bases of the junction left unmatched. The CDR3 DNA follows: TGTGCCAGCAGCGTAGGGGGTAGCGGGAGCTCCTACGAGCAGTACTTC. Its translation is CASSVGGSGSSYEQYF.

This clone was counted between two and nine times. The gene calls are TRBV30 and TRBJ2-3; D unresolved. V shed 0 bases and J shed 4 bases, with 8 bases lying between them. The CDR3 contains 13 residues. From germline, CDR1 is GTSNPN and CDR2 SVGIG (reference sequence). For the CDR3, the DNA is TGTGCCTGGAGTGTGAGAGGCGCAGATACGCAGTATTTT. As protein: CAWSVRGADTQYF.

The rearrangement links TRBV30 to TRBJ2-7, with 12 bases lining up with TRBD1. CDR3 length equals 16 residues. The trim removed 0 bases at V and 5 bases at J, leaving 8 bases unmatched. Per the germline V gene, CDR1 is GTSNPN and CDR2 is SVGIG (reference sequence). The chain's CDR3 is CAWSVLGGQGANEQYF. The DNA for the CDR3 is TGTGCCTGGAGTGTACTGGGGGGACAGGGGGCCAACGAGCAGTACTTC.

This clone was observed a few times. V usage is TRBV2 and J usage is TRBJ1-2, with 12 nucleotides matching TRBD1. The CDR3 is 13 amino acids. CDR1 is SNHLY and CDR2 is FYNNEI in the germline V gene. The V segment lost 6 bases and the J segment 9 bases; nucleotides outside the gene matches: 5. The DNA for the CDR3 is TGTGCCAGCAGACCGGGACAGGGGGCAAGCTACACCTTC. It is translated as CASRPGQGASYTF.

This clone was found many times. The rearrangement links TRBV7-9 to TRBJ2-1, with a tentative D call TRBD1 (6 bases). V lost 5 bases to trimming and J lost 8 bases, with 16 bases between them. The CDR3 has 14 residues. The V gene's germline CDR1 is SEHNR and CDR2 FQNEAQ (reference sequence). This CDR3 is CASSVRQEWDEQFF. CDR3 bases: TGTGCCAGCAGCGTGAGACAGGAATGGGATGAGCAGTTCTTC.

The rearrangement links TRBV25-1 to TRBJ1-2; D gene ambiguous. CDR3 length: 14 amino acids. V was trimmed by 4 bases and J by 0 bases, leaving 9 bases between them. Germline V gene sequence: CDR1 MGHDK, CDR2 SYGVNS. The CDR3 sequence is CASSVGGANYGYTF. For the CDR3, the DNA is TGTGCCAGCAGTGTGGGAGGCGCTAACTATGGCTACACCTTC.